The 28 T cell receptor beta chains listed next were all sequenced from one sample in a study of identifying expanded T cells in peripheral blood. Repertoires were generated with immunoSEQ multiplex PCR, while TCRdb's copy carries only in-frame clones and drops some. The top ten hold 16% of the sample, which has approximately 100,000 clones, roughly 90% seen once. The specimen sequenced was blood. Receptors originate from a person aged 18-70 years in good health.

The chain is built from TRBV4-1 and TRBJ1-1; D gene unclear. The germline gives CDR1 MGHRA, CDR2 YSYEKL. Trimming took off 2 bases at V and 10 bases at J, with 26 bases between the two ends. This CDR3 region has 17 residues. The CDR3 reads CASSQLLATLTGARAFF. CDR3 nucleotide sequence: TGCGCCAGCAGCCAATTGTTAGCGACGCTTACGGGTGCCCGAGCTTTCTTT.

The V call is TRBV7-2, the J call TRBJ1-3; 12 bases map to TRBD1. The CDR3 totals 17 residues. With V trimmed by 5 bases and J by 4 bases, 9 bases remained unmatched. CDR1 is SGHTA, CDR2 FQGNSA, per germline. The CDR3 DNA reads TGTGCCAGCAGCCCCCAAGGCGGGACAGGGGGCGGAAACACCATATATTTT. As protein: CASSPQGGTGGGNTIYF.

The CDR3 nucleotides read TGTGCCAGCAGCCCCTACGGGGGCAGTAGCAATCAGCCCCAGCATTTT. It encodes CASSPYGGSSNQPQHF. V gene TRBV7-9 combines with J gene TRBJ1-5, with D possibly being TRBD1 (6 bases). The CDR3 totals 16 residues. Germline-derived CDR1 and CDR2 are SEHNR and FQNEAQ (reference sequence). The V gene lost 5 bases and the J gene lost 0 bases, with 14 bases spanning the gap.

The CDR3 sequence: CASSVPPTEGDTEAFF. DNA of the CDR3: TGTGCCAGCAGCGTACCGCCTACGGAGGGGGACACTGAAGCTTTCTTT. The chain links TRBV9 to TRBJ1-1; tentative D call: TRBD1 (6 bases). V was pared by 1 base and J by 3 bases, with 16 bases between. The CDR3 runs to 16 residues. CDR1 is SGDLS and CDR2 is YYNGEE in the germline V gene.

The genes are TRBV7-9 and TRBJ1-1; D is possibly TRBD1 (6 bases). The CDR3 runs to 15 residues. V lost 7 bases and J lost 1, with 16 bases in between. Germline V CDR1 and CDR2: SEHNR, FQNEAQ (reference sequence). The CDR3 sequence is CASTPGATRNTEAFF. CDR3 sequence (DNA): TGTGCCAGCACCCCGGGGGCGACAAGGAACACTGAAGCTTTCTTT.

The chain combines TRBV5-6 with TRBJ2-7; D call uncertain. V was cut by 0 bases and J by 5 bases, with 6 bases left in between. The CDR3 has 12 amino acids. Germline CDR1 and CDR2: SGHDT and YYEEEE. CDR3 bases: TGTGCCAGCAGCTTGGTCGTCAACGAGCAGTACTTC. Encoded protein: CASSLVVNEQYF.

V is TRBV7-8 and J is TRBJ1-2, with 9 bases identical to TRBD1. The CDR3 totals 16 residues. Per germline, CDR1 SGHVS and CDR2 FQNEAQ. J lost 4 bases, V lost 4 bases, and 10 bases had no gene match. In DNA, the CDR3 is TGTGCCAGCAGCTCCTACAGGGGGCAACATGGCTATGGCTACACCTTC. It translates to CASSSYRGQHGYGYTF. The whole variable domain, filled in from reference TRBV7-8 and TRBJ1-2, reads GAGVSQSPRYKVAKRGQDVALRCDPISGHVSLFWYQQALGQGPEFLTYFQNEAQLDKSGLPSDRFFAERPEGSVSTLKIQRTQQEDSAVYLCASSSYRGQHGYGYTFGSGTRLTVV.

Points on this clone: The junction departs from germline at one end; a sequencing error may be responsible. V and J are TRBV6-1 and TRBJ2-7; TRBD1 aligns across 7 bases. The germline V gene encodes CDR1 MNHNS and CDR2 SASEGT. The CDR3 runs to 12 residues. The CDR3 nucleotides read TGTGCCAACCCTGCCGGGACAGTTCGCATCGGCTTC. This sequence encodes CANPAGTVRIGF.

The CDR3 sequence: CASSWVAGELFF. CDR3 bases: TGCGCCAGCAGCTGGGTCGCCGGGGAGCTGTTTTTT. The V gene is TRBV5-1, the J gene TRBJ2-2; D not certain. CDR3 length: 12 amino acids. V gave up 3 bases and J gave up 6 bases, with 6 bases separating them. From germline, CDR1 is SGHRS and CDR2 YFSETQ.

The rearrangement joins TRBV5-1 to TRBJ2-5, with D possibly being TRBD1 (6 bases). The V gene's germline CDR1 is SGHRS and CDR2 YFSETQ. This CDR3 has 14 residues. V gave up 0 bases and J gave up 5 bases, with 11 bases separating them. CDR3 amino acids: CASSLGGQGETQYF. The CDR3 DNA reads TGCGCCAGCAGCTTGGGGGGACAAGGGGAGACCCAGTACTTC.

This clone was detected once. The genes are TRBV5-8 and TRBJ2-1; 12 bases fit TRBD2. Trimming cost V 4 bases and J 3 bases; bases outside gene matches: 5. Germline V gene sequence: CDR1 SGHTS, CDR2 YDEGEE. This CDR3 comprises 16 residues. CDR3 sequence reads: CASSPRLAGVYNEQFF. The CDR3, as DNA: TGTGCCAGCAGCCCCCGACTAGCGGGGGTCTACAATGAGCAGTTCTTC.

This chain uses TRBV19 with TRBJ2-3; 7 bases map to TRBD1. Germline CDR1 LNHDA, CDR2 SQIVND (reference sequence). With V trimmed by 3 bases and J by 7 bases, 10 bases remained unmatched. The CDR3 contains 15 residues. The CDR3 DNA sequence: TGTGCCAGTAGTATCTTCCGAGGGGGCGAGAATACGCAGTATTTT. Encoded protein: CASSIFRGGENTQYF.

The chain joins TRBV4-3 to TRBJ2-7; TRBD1 matches at 11 bases. V was pared by 4 bases and J by 3 bases, with 11 bases of the junction left unmatched. The germline V gene encodes CDR1 LGHNA and CDR2 YSLEER. The length of the CDR3 is 17 residues. CDR3 coding DNA: TGCGCCAGCAGCCCGGCGTCCGGGACAGGGGGATACTACGAGCAGTACTTC. It specifies CASSPASGTGGYYEQYF.

The genes are TRBV7-2 and TRBJ2-1, with 9 nucleotides matching TRBD1. This CDR3 spans 15 amino acids. V shed 3 bases, J shed 4 bases, and the junction held 4 bases outside the gene matches. Germline loops: CDR1 SGHTA, CDR2 FQGNSA. The CDR3 nucleotides read TGTGCCAGCAGCTTCGACAGGGGGGCATACAATGAGCAGTTCTTC. It translates to CASSFDRGAYNEQFF.

The rearrangement links TRBV18 to TRBJ1-3; D ambiguous. The germline V gene encodes CDR1 KGHSH and CDR2 LQKENI. CDR3 length equals 17 residues. The V and J ends lost 5 bases and 0 bases respectively, with 17 bases between them. This CDR3 reads CASSFQGPAVSGNTIYF. The CDR3 DNA reads as TGTGCCAGCTCATTCCAAGGGCCCGCCGTCTCTGGAAACACCATATATTTT.

The chain recombines TRBV10-1 with TRBJ1-2; no clear D gene. Germline loops: CDR1 WNHNN, CDR2 SYGVQD (reference sequence). V was pared by 3 bases and J by 4 bases, with 9 bases between. The CDR3 totals 13 residues. The CDR3 region has the DNA TGCGCCAGCAGTGATTCCGGCGGCTATGGCTACACCTTC. Its protein is CASSDSGGYGYTF.

This clone was seen only once. The J gene is TRBJ1-2, the V gene TRBV30, with D unclear. The CDR3 sequence is 12 residues long. CDR1 GTSNPN and CDR2 SVGIG come from the germline V gene (reference sequence). V was clipped by 3 bases and J by 8 bases, with 13 bases between them. The CDR3 loop is CAWSPYGGGYTF. CDR3 nucleotides: TGTGCCTGGAGCCCGTATGGAGGAGGCTACACCTTC.

V is TRBV11-2 and J is TRBJ2-7; no definite D call. V lost 2 bases to trimming and J lost 0 bases, with 11 bases between them. The germline V gene encodes CDR1 SGHAT and CDR2 FQNNGV. The length of the CDR3 is 15 residues. In DNA, the CDR3 is TGTGCCAGCAGCTTAAGGCTAACCAGCTCCTACGAGCAGTACTTC. Protein sequence: CASSLRLTSSYEQYF. Full variable domain (remainder filled in from reference TRBV11-2 and TRBJ2-7): EAGVAQSPRYKIIEKRQSVAFWCNPISGHATLYWYQQILGQGPKLLIQFQNNGVVDDSQLPKDRFSAERLKGVDSTLKIQPAKLEDSAVYLCASSLRLTSSYEQYFGPGTRLTVT.

V and J are TRBV7-8 and TRBJ1-2; D gene unclear. Germline CDR1 is SGHVS and CDR2 is FQNEAQ. The CDR3 runs 13 residues. V was trimmed by 5 bases and J by 6 bases, leaving 13 bases between them. CDR3 in amino acids: CASSPRLWDGYTF. CDR3 coding DNA: TGTGCCAGCAGCCCCCGGTTGTGGGATGGCTACACCTTC.

This clone came up once. The chain recombines TRBV25-1 with TRBJ2-6; D is perhaps TRBD2 (5 bases). Trimming pared 1 base from V and 2 bases from J, leaving 6 bases between. CDR1 and CDR2 (germline): MGHDK, SYGVNS. This CDR3 is built from 15 residues. CDR3 DNA sequence: TGTGCCAGCAGTGAATCCGGGGCTGGGGCCAACGTCCTGACTTTC. It specifies CASSESGAGANVLTF.

CDR3 DNA: TGCGCCAGCAGCTTGGTTGGATATGGCTACACCTTC. This sequence encodes CASSLVGYGYTF. The chain joins TRBV5-1 to TRBJ1-2; no reliable D call. The germline gives CDR1 SGHRS, CDR2 YFSETQ. This CDR3 has 12 residues. Trimming took 0 bases from V and 5 from J, leaving 5 bases between them.

The rearrangement uses TRBV7-9 and TRBJ1-2; D is unresolved. Germline values: CDR1 SEHNR, CDR2 FQNEAQ (reference sequence). Trimming pared 5 bases from V and 6 bases from J, leaving 16 bases between. CDR3 size: 14 residues. The CDR3 loop reads CASSRTQEFHGYTF. CDR3 in DNA: TGTGCCAGCAGCCGGACCCAGGAATTCCATGGCTACACCTTC.

The chain has TRBV7-8 and TRBJ1-2, with D maybe TRBD1 (5 bases). Germline CDR1 and CDR2: SGHVS and FQNEAQ. Trimming stripped 2 bases from V and 0 bases from J, with 25 bases between. The CDR3 is 20 residues long. CDR3 nucleotide sequence: TGTGCCAGCAGCTTAAGTCGTCGGTTCTTGGGGGTAGGAGCTAACTATGGCTACACCTTC. Protein sequence: CASSLSRRFLGVGANYGYTF.

This clone occurred once. V is TRBV27 and J is TRBJ2-3; D may be TRBD2 (5 bases). V shed 5 bases and J shed 2 bases, with 14 bases lying between them. CDR1 is MNHEY and CDR2 is SMNVEV in the germline V gene (reference sequence). The CDR3 has 15 amino acids. The CDR3 loop reads CASSLRTGYTDTQYF. In DNA, the CDR3 is TGTGCCAGCAGTCTCCGGACTGGATACACAGATACGCAGTATTTT.

This rearrangement joins TRBV29-1 to TRBJ2-1; TRBD1 agrees at 8 bases. J lost 7 bases, V lost 8 bases, and 16 bases had no gene match. This CDR3 has 15 residues. The germline gives CDR1 SQVTM, CDR2 ANQGSEA. CDR3 protein: CSTDVLGDRRNEQFF. The CDR3 DNA follows: TGCAGCACAGACGTACTTGGGGACAGGAGGAATGAGCAGTTCTTC.

The chain is built from TRBV6-5 and TRBJ1-2, with TRBD1 matching over 7 bases. The CDR3 contains 13 residues. Unmatched junction bases numbered 5, after V lost 7 bases and J lost 3 bases. Germline lookup yields CDR1 MNHEY and CDR2 SVGAGI. CDR3 coding DNA: TGTGCCAGCACATCCGGGACAGACTATGGCTACACCTTC. This gives the protein CASTSGTDYGYTF.

CDR3: CASSHRHTEAFF. The DNA of the CDR3 is TGTGCCAGCAGCCACCGTCACACTGAAGCTTTCTTT. The rearrangement joins TRBV6-5 to TRBJ1-1; D is undetermined. The CDR3 totals 12 residues. Germline CDR1 and CDR2: MNHEY and SVGAGI. The V end was cut by 6 bases, the J end by 3 bases, with 8 bases between.

This clone was counted a single time. V usage is TRBV18 and J usage is TRBJ2-3; TRBD1 is a possible D gene (6 bases). The CDR3 contains 14 residues. Trimming removed 3 bases at V and 2 bases at J, with 9 bases between. Germline assignment: CDR1 KGHSH and CDR2 LQKENI. This chain's CDR3 is CASSPTGITDTQYF. CDR3 in DNA: TGTGCCAGCTCACCTACAGGGATCACAGATACGCAGTATTTT.